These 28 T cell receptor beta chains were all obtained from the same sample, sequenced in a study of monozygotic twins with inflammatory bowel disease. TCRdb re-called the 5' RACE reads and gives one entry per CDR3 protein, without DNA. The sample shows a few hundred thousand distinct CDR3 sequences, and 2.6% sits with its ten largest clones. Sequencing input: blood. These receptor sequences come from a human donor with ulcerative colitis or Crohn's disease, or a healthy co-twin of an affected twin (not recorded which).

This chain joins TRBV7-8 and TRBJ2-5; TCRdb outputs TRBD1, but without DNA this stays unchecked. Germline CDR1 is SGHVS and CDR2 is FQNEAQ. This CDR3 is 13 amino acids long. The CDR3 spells CASRKRQLETQYF.

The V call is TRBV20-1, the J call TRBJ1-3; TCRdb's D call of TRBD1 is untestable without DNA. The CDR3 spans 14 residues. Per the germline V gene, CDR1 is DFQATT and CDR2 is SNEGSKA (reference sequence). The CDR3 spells CSGTHGQAGNTIYF.

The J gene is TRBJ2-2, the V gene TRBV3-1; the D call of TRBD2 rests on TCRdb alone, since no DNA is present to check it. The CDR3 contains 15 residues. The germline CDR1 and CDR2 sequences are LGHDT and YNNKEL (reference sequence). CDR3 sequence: CASSQARRDTGELFF.

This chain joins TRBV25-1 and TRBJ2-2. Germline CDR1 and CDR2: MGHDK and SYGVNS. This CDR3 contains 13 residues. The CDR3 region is CASSEPSTGELFF.

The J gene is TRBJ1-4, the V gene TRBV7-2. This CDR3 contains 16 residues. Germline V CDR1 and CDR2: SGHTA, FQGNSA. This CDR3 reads CASSLSRATTNEKLFF. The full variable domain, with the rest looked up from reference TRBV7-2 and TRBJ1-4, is GAGVSQSPSNKVTEKGKDVELRCDPISGHTALYWYRQSLGQGLEFLIYFQGNSAPDKSGLPSDRFSAERTGGSVSTLTIQRTQQEDSAVYLCASSLSRATTNEKLFFGSGTQLSVL.

The CDR3 sequence is CASSQDPGAKNIQYF. This chain joins TRBV4-3 and TRBJ2-4; TCRdb's D call of TRBD1 is untestable without DNA. Germline values: CDR1 LGHNA, CDR2 YSLEER. This CDR3 region has 15 residues.

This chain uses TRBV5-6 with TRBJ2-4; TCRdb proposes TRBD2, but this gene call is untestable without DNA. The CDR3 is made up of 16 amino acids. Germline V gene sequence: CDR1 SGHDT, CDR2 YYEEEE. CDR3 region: CASSFRTNWATNIQYF. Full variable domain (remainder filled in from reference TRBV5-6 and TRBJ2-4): DAGVTQSPTHLIKTRGQQVTLRCSPKSGHDTVSWYQQALGQGPQFIFQYYEEEERQRGNFPDRFSGHQFPNYSSELNVNALLLGDSALYLCASSFRTNWATNIQYFGAGTRLSVL.

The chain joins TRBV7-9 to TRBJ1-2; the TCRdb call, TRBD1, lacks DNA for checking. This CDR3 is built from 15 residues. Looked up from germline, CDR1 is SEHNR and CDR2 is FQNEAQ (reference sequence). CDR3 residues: CASRDITPTNYGYTF.

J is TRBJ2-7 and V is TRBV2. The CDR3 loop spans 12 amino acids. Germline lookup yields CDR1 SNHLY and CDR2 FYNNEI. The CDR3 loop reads CASSESPSGQYF.

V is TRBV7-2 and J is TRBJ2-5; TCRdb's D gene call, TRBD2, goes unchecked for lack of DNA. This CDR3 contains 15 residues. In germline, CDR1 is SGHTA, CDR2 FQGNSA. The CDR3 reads CASSPLAGVQETQYF.

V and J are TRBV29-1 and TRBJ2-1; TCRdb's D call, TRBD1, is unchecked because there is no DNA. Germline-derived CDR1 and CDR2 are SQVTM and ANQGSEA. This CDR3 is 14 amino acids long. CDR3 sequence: CSVKDRGLGGEQFF.

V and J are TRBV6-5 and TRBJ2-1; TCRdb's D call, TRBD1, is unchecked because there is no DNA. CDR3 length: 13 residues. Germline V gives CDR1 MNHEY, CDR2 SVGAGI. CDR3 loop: CASSPQGGNEQFF.

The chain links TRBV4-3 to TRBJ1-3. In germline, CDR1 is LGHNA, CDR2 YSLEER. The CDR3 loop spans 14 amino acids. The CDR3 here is CASSQDPGGNTIYF.

Here the CDR3 reads CASSYRDRITDTQYF. The V call is TRBV6-5, the J call TRBJ2-3; TCRdb lists TRBD1, though no DNA is available to test this call. Germline V lookup: CDR1 MNHEY, CDR2 SVGAGI. The CDR3 loop spans 15 amino acids.

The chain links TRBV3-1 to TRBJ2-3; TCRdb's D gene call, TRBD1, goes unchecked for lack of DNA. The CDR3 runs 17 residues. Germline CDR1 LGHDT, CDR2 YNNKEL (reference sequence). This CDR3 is CASSQDYSGVSTDTQYF.

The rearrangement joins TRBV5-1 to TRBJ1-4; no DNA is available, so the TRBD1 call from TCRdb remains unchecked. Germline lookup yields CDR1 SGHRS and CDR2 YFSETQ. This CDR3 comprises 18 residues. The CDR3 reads CASNPSRDRKPTNEKLFF.

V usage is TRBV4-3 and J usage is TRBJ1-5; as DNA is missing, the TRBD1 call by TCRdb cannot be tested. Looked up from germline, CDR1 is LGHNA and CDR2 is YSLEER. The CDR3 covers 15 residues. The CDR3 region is CASSQDWGNNQPQHF.

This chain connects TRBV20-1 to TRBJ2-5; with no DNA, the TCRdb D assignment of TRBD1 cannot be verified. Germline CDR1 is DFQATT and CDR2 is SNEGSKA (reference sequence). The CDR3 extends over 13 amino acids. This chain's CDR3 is CSASFSGKETQYF.

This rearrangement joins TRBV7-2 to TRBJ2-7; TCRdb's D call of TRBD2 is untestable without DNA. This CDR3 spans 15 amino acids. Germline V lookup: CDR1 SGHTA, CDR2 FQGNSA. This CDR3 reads CASSLVASGDYEQYF. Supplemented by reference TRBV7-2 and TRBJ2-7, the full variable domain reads GAGVSQSPSNKVTEKGKDVELRCDPISGHTALYWYRQSLGQGLEFLIYFQGNSAPDKSGLPSDRFSAERTGGSVSTLTIQRTQQEDSAVYLCASSLVASGDYEQYFGPGTRLTVT.

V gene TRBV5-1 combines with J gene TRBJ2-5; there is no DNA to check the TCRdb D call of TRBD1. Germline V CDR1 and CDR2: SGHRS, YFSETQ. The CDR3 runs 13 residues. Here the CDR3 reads CASSPDRVETQYF.

The CDR3 loop reads CASKTGANTGELFF. The gene calls are TRBV19 and TRBJ2-2; as DNA is missing, the TRBD1 call by TCRdb cannot be tested. Germline CDR1 LNHDA, CDR2 SQIVND (reference sequence). The CDR3 spans 14 residues.

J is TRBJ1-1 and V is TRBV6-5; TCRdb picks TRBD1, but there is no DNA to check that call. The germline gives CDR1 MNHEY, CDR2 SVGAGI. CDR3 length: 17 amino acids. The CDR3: CASSYSSWAGLDTEAFF.

This CDR3 is CATSDSLKAGNYGYTF. The chain has TRBV24-1 and TRBJ1-2. Germline V gene lookup returns CDR1 KGHDR and CDR2 SFDVKD. The CDR3 has 16 residues.

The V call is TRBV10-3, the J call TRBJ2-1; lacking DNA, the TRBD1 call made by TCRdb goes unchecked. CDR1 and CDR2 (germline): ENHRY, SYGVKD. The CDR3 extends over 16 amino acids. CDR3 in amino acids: CAISGSLRTGGNEQFF.

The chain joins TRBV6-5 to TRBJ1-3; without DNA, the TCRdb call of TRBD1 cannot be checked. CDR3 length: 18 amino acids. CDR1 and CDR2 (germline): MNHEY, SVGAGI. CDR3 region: CASSWTADPGHSGNTIYF.

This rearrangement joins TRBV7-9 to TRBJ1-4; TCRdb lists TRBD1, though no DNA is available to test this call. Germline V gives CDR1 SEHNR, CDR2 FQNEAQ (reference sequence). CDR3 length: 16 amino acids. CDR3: CASSLVGQGGDEKLFF.

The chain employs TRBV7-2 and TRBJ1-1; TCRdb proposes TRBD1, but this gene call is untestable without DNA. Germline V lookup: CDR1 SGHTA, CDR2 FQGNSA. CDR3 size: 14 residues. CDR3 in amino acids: CASSLSRVGTEAFF.

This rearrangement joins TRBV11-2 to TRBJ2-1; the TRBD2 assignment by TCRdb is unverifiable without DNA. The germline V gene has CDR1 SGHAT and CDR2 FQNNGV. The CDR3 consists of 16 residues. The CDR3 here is CASSFLLSGTDNEQFF.